This TCR beta chain comes out of a study of preoperative IRX-2 immunotherapy in early breast cancer. V lost 0 bases, J lost 0 bases, and 11 bases lay in between. The germline CDR1 and CDR2 sequences are LGHNA and YNFKEQ. The CDR3 has 16 residues. Treatment denoted: preoperative locoregional IRX-2 cytokine immunotherapy. Samples came from a phase Ib trial of preoperative locoregional IRX-2 cytokine immunotherapy. The method was immunoSEQ multiplex PCR; TCRdb's version includes in-frame clones alone and lacks a portion of them. The profile covers around 62,000 clones, with 94% appearing a single time and around 1.7% taken by the ten largest.

The sample was acquired from a patient treated with IRX-2 immunotherapy. This clonotype was obtained from a human donor with breast cancer. This sequence joins TRBV4-2 and TRBJ1-1; TRBD1 is a possible D gene (5 bases). CDR3 DNA sequence: TGTGCCAGCAGCCAAGACAGTCGGACACTGAACACTGAAGCTTTCTTT. This gives the protein CASSQDSRTLNTEAFF.